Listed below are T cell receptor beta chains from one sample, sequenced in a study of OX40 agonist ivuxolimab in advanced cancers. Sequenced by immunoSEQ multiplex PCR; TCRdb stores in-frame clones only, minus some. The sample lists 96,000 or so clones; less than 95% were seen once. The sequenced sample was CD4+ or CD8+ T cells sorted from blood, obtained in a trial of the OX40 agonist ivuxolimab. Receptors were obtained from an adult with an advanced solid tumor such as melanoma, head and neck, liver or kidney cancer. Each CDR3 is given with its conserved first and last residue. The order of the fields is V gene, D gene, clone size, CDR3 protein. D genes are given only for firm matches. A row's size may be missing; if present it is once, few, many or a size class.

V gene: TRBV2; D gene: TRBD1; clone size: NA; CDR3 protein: CASNIRTGGIEQYF
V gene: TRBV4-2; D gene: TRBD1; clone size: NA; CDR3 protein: CASSLGSGQDYEQYF
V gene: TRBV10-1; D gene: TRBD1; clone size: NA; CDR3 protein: CASSEGDRVAGELFF
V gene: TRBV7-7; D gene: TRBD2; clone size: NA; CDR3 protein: CASSLASGAYEQYF
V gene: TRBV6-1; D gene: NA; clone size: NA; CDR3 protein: CASSEGRGLYGYTF
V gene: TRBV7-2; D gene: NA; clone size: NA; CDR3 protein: CASSFPPSEFSYEQYF
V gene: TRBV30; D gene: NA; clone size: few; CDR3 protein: CAWAPKSGNTEAFF
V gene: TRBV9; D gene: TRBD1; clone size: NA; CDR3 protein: CASSPTGTGLSGANVLTF
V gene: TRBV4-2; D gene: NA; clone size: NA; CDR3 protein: CASSQRSPPGSGNTIYF
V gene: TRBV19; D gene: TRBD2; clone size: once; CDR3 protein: CASSMVAGRADTQYF
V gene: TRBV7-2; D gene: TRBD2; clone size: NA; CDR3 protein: CASSPRSGSYIQYF
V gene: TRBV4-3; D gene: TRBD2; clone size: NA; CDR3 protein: CASSPTSGGAIQYF
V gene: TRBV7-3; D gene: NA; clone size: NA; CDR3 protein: CASSLAAPSGANVLTF
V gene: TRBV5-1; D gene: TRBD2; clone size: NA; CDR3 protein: CASSFLAGGQGTGELFF
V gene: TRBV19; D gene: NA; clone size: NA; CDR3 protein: CAIRSGTGDGYTF
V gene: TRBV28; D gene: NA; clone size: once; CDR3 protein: CASSFSGNTEAFF
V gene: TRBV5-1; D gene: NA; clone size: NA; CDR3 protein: CASSLTRTTDTQYF
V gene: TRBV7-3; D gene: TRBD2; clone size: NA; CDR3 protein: CASSQGLAGQQETQYF
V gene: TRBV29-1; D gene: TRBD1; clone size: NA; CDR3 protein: CSVWGQGNNEQFF
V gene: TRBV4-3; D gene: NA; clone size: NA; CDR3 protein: CASGERDNEKLFF
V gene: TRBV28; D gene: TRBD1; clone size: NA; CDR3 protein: CASSFPGQDFPLYF
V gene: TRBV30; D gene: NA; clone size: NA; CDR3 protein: CAWSGRRFYEQYF